The rows below give T cell receptor beta chains drawn from one sample of a study of cytomegalovirus exposure and HLA in healthy donors. Assay used: immunoSEQ multiplex PCR; TCRdb lists only in-frame clones, some missing. The sample includes roughly 100,000 clones, around 80% of them seen just once. The sequenced sample consisted of PBMCs. These receptors originate from a man aged 30-40 years in good health and CMV-seropositive. Each CDR3 is given with its conserved first and last residue. Each record gives: V gene, CDR3 length, J gene, D gene, clone size, CDR3 protein, CDR3 DNA. The D gene is left open where the match is weak. Some rows mark clone size as missing; the rest say once, few, many or name a class of expanded clone.

V: TRBV12-5; length: 16; J: TRBJ2-5; D: TRBD2; size: NA; CDR3: CASGRGLAGPGGTQYF; DNA: TGTGCTAGCGGCAGGGGACTAGCGGGCCCGGGCGGGACCCAGTACTTC
V: TRBV4-3; length: 17; J: TRBJ1-2; D: NA; size: NA; CDR3: CASSQDSATTLQDGYTF; DNA: TGCGCCAGCAGCCAAGATAGTGCGACAACCCTCCAGGATGGCTACACCTTC
V: TRBV4-1; length: 13; J: TRBJ1-5; D: NA; size: many; CDR3: CASSRQGHQPQHF; DNA: TGCGCCAGCAGCCGCCAGGGGCACCAGCCCCAGCATTTT
V: TRBV6-6; length: 16; J: TRBJ1-5; D: NA; size: NA; CDR3: CASFQDMGGLNQPQHF; DNA: TGTGCCAGCTTCCAGGATATGGGGGGGTTGAATCAGCCCCAGCATTTT
V: TRBV10-3; length: 15; J: TRBJ2-3; D: TRBD1; size: NA; CDR3: CAITVDRARADTQYF; DNA: TGTGCCATCACTGTGGACAGGGCTCGAGCAGATACGCAGTATTTT
V: TRBV19; length: 13; J: TRBJ1-1; D: NA; size: few; CDR3: CASSPTANTEAFF; DNA: TGTGCCAGTAGTCCTACAGCGAACACTGAAGCTTTCTTT
V: TRBV2; length: 15; J: TRBJ1-5; D: NA; size: NA; CDR3: CASSEGRGRGQPQHF; DNA: TGTGCCAGCAGCGAGGGGAGGGGAAGGGGTCAGCCCCAGCATTTT
V: TRBV29-1; length: 13; J: TRBJ2-5; D: TRBD1; size: NA; CDR3: CSASTGGGETQYF; DNA: TGCAGCGCCTCGACAGGGGGCGGGGAGACCCAGTACTTC
V: TRBV6-5; length: 14; J: TRBJ1-6; D: NA; size: once; CDR3: CASTQGQFNSPLHF; DNA: TGTGCCAGCACCCAGGGGCAGTTTAATTCACCCCTCCACTTT
V: TRBV11-2; length: 14; J: TRBJ1-6; D: NA; size: NA; CDR3: CASSSPSGVGPLHF; DNA: TGTGCCAGCAGCTCCCCGTCAGGGGTCGGACCCCTCCACTTT